These 21 T cell receptor beta chains share one sample of origin, sequenced in a study of response to subunit inactivated influenza vaccine. TCRdb ran MiXCR on the RT-PCR reads and lists one entry per CDR3 protein. Of hundreds of thousands of distinct CDR3 sequences listed, about 18% are singletons. Sample: PBMCs from blood, taken about 5 days after vaccination. The receptors come from a man aged 45-60 years who received an inactivated influenza vaccine.

This clonotype was found once. V usage is TRBV12-3 or TRBV12-4 and J usage is TRBJ2-5; D assignment may be TRBD1 or TRBD2 (5 bases each). V was trimmed by 6 bases and J by 5 bases, leaving 13 bases between them. The CDR3 covers 13 residues. In DNA form, the CDR3 reads TGTGCCAGCAGCCCCTGGGGGTCGGAGACCCAGTACTTC. It is translated as CASSPWGSETQYF.

The chain is built from TRBV7-2 and TRBJ1-4; TRBD1 might be the D (5 bases). The CDR3 has 15 amino acids. Germline CDR1 and CDR2: SGHTA and FQGNSA. Trimming took off 0 bases at V and 7 bases at J, with 12 bases between the two ends. For the CDR3, the DNA is TGTGCCAGCAGCTTAGCTGTTCGGGACTCTGAAAAACTGTTTTTT. Its protein is CASSLAVRDSEKLFF. Full variable domain (outside the CDR3, taken from reference TRBV7-2 and TRBJ1-4): GAGVSQSPSNKVTEKGKDVELRCDPISGHTALYWYRQSLGQGLEFLIYFQGNSAPDKSGLPSDRFSAERTGGSVSTLTIQRTQQEDSAVYLCASSLAVRDSEKLFFGSGTQLSVL.

A few counts support this clonotype. The genes are TRBV5-6 and TRBJ2-4; possibly TRBD2 for D (6 bases). The CDR3 covers 13 residues. V dropped 6 bases and J dropped 6 bases, with 13 bases sitting between them. Looked up from germline, CDR1 is SGHDT and CDR2 is YYEEEE. CDR3 in amino acids: CASTIRGGNIQYF. CDR3 nucleotide sequence: TGTGCCAGCACCATTCGGGGAGGAAACATTCAGTACTTC. Looking up the rest from reference TRBV5-6 and TRBJ2-4 gives the full variable domain: DAGVTQSPTHLIKTRGQQVTLRCSPKSGHDTVSWYQQALGQGPQFIFQYYEEEERQRGNFPDRFSGHQFPNYSSELNVNALLLGDSALYLCASTIRGGNIQYFGAGTRLSVL.

The rearrangement links TRBV6-1 to TRBJ1-1, with 10 bases matching TRBD1. Germline V gene data show CDR1 as MNHNS and CDR2 as SASEGT. With 6 bases clipped from V and 1 base from J, the junction kept 5 bases outside the gene matches. This CDR3 spans 15 amino acids. The CDR3 loop reads CASSRQGAPNTEAFF. Written as DNA, the CDR3 is TGTGCCAGCAGCCGACAGGGGGCCCCGAACACTGAAGCTTTCTTT.

This clonotype was recorded a few times. The gene calls are TRBV6-1 and TRBJ2-3, with 10 positions matching TRBD2. Germline V gene data show CDR1 as MNHNS and CDR2 as SASEGT. This CDR3 region has 14 residues. V lost 10 bases, J lost 4 bases, and 8 bases stayed unmatched. CDR3: CAIRRAGGADTQYF. CDR3 DNA sequence: TGTGCCATACGAAGAGCGGGAGGGGCAGATACGCAGTATTTT.

This clonotype has more than one count but fewer than ten. V and J are TRBV28 and TRBJ2-3; D perhaps matches TRBD1 (5 bases). V lost 6 bases and J 2 bases, leaving 9 bases between the germline ends. This CDR3 has 13 amino acids. Germline V lookup: CDR1 MDHEN, CDR2 SYDVKM. The CDR3 is CASRTQDTDTQYF. Here the CDR3 DNA reads TGTGCCAGCAGAACACAGGACACAGATACGCAGTATTTT. The full variable domain, its missing parts supplied by reference TRBV28 and TRBJ2-3, is DVKVTQSSRYLVKRTGEKVFLECVQDMDHENMFWYRQDPGLGLRLIYFSYDVKMKEKGDIPEGYSVSREKKERFSLILESASTNQTSMYLCASRTQDTDTQYFGPGTRLTVL.

The CDR3, as DNA: TGTGCCAGCAGTGCCCCAGGGACGGGCTACACCTTC. As protein: CASSAPGTGYTF. This sequence joins TRBV25-1 and TRBJ1-2, with D perhaps TRBD1 (5 bases). Deletions cut 4 bases from V and 8 bases from J, with 11 bases between. The CDR3 extends over 12 amino acids. Germline V lookup: CDR1 MGHDK, CDR2 SYGVNS.

A few counts support this clonotype. The J gene is TRBJ2-2, the V gene TRBV6-1; 7 nucleotides line up with TRBD2. CDR1 MNHNS and CDR2 SASEGT come from the germline V gene. With 6 bases clipped from V and 6 bases from J, the junction kept 10 bases outside the gene matches. This CDR3 has 15 amino acids. The CDR3 spells CASRAGQASPGELFF. CDR3 bases: TGTGCCAGCAGAGCGGGGCAGGCTAGCCCCGGGGAGCTGTTTTTT.

This clonotype has more than one count but fewer than ten. This chain joins TRBV2 and TRBJ2-2; TRBD2 agrees at 8 bases. V gave up 8 bases and J gave up 4 bases; unmatched junction bases: 9. Germline CDR1 SNHLY, CDR2 FYNNEI. The CDR3 is 15 residues long. CDR3 sequence reads: CASGNIAGSTGELFF. Here the CDR3 DNA reads TGTGCCAGCGGTAATATAGCGGGGAGCACCGGGGAGCTGTTTTTT.

This chain links TRBV7-9 with TRBJ2-7, with 9 positions matching TRBD1. The CDR3 runs 15 residues. Trimming cost V 3 bases and J 2 bases; bases outside gene matches: 5. Germline CDR1 reads SEHNR; CDR2 reads FQNEAQ (reference sequence). This CDR3 reads CASSLGDRAAYEQYF. The CDR3 DNA reads TGTGCCAGCAGCTTGGGGGACAGGGCAGCCTACGAGCAGTACTTC. The variable domain in full, with the rest retrieved from reference TRBV7-9 and TRBJ2-7, is DTGVSQNPRHKITKRGQNVTFRCDPISEHNRLYWYRQTLGQGPEFLTYFQNEAQLEKSRLLSDRFSAERPKGSFSTLEIQRTEQGDSAMYLCASSLGDRAAYEQYFGPGTRLTVT.

This chain connects TRBV20-1 to TRBJ2-2; 8 bases agree with TRBD1. The CDR3 runs to 15 residues. Germline CDR1 DFQATT, CDR2 SNEGSKA (reference sequence). J gave up 6 bases and V 1 base, and 7 bases lay outside the gene matches. CDR3 in DNA: TGCAGTGCTAGAGTTGTACAGGGGGGCGCCGGGGAGCTGTTTTTT. This gives the protein CSARVVQGGAGELFF.

The chain joins TRBV4-3 to TRBJ1-2; a weak D match, TRBD1 (5 bases). The CDR3 loop spans 14 amino acids. Germline V CDR1 and CDR2: LGHNA, YSLEER. Trimming left V 1 base short and J 6 bases short, with 12 bases between. This chain's CDR3 is CASSQVGTLDGYTF. Here the CDR3 DNA reads TGCGCCAGCAGCCAAGTCGGGACTCTTGATGGCTACACCTTC.

This clonotype appeared many times. This chain connects TRBV20-1 to TRBJ2-1; D is perhaps TRBD1 (5 bases). CDR1 is DFQATT and CDR2 is SNEGSKA in the germline V gene (reference sequence). Trimming removed 2 bases from V and 7 bases from J, with 15 bases in between. There are 14 residues in the CDR3. CDR3 sequence reads: CSARSTPAGNEQFF. The DNA of the CDR3 is TGCAGTGCTAGAAGTACTCCGGCAGGGAATGAGCAGTTCTTC.

The rearrangement joins TRBV12-3 or TRBV12-4 to TRBJ2-1; 8 nucleotides agree with TRBD2. V shed 5 bases, J shed 5 bases, and the junction held 14 bases outside the gene matches. This CDR3 has 17 amino acids. CDR3 sequence: CASSLLLFSGTNNEQFF. The CDR3 coding sequence is TGTGCCAGCAGTCTCCTATTATTTAGCGGGACCAACAATGAGCAGTTCTTC.

This clonotype has only one observation. This rearrangement joins TRBV15 to TRBJ2-3; TRBD2 matches 9 bases. V lost 5 bases and J lost 1; bases outside the gene matches: 4. The CDR3 length is 15 residues. Germline V CDR1 and CDR2: LNHNV, YYDKDF (reference sequence). This chain's CDR3 is CATSPRTSGTDTQYF. The CDR3 nucleotides are TGTGCCACCAGCCCTCGGACTAGCGGCACAGATACGCAGTATTTT.

The chain recombines TRBV5-1 with TRBJ2-7, with TRBD1 matching 9 bases. CDR1 and CDR2 from the germline V gene are SGHRS and YFSETQ. V was clipped by 4 bases and J by 5 bases; unmatched bases: 10. The CDR3 has 15 residues. The CDR3 spells CASSAWTGDGNEQYF. The CDR3 bases are TGCGCCAGCAGCGCCTGGACAGGGGATGGGAACGAGCAGTACTTC.

V and J are TRBV20-1 and TRBJ1-6; TRBD1 might be the D (5 bases). Per the germline V gene, CDR1 is DFQATT and CDR2 is SNEGSKA (reference sequence). This CDR3 is built from 14 residues. V dropped 2 bases and J dropped 7 bases, with 12 bases sitting between them. The CDR3 spells CSARLGHVNSPLHF. The CDR3 DNA reads TGCAGTGCTAGACTTGGACACGTGAATTCACCCCTCCACTTT.

In this sample, this clonotype turned up a few times. V usage is TRBV7-6 and J usage is TRBJ2-5; 7 bases fit TRBD2. The CDR3 runs to 15 residues. Looked up from germline, CDR1 is SGHVS and CDR2 is FNYEAQ. J gave up 4 bases and V 3 bases, and 8 bases lay outside the gene matches. CDR3 protein: CASSFGLAVGETQYF. The CDR3 DNA is TGTGCCAGCAGCTTTGGGCTAGCGGTGGGAGAGACCCAGTACTTC.

The rearrangement joins TRBV7-9 to TRBJ2-2; D possibly corresponds to TRBD1 (7 bases). Germline CDR1 SEHNR, CDR2 FQNEAQ (reference sequence). The CDR3 length is 16 residues. Deletions cut 2 bases from V and 2 bases from J, with 12 bases between. CDR3 nucleotide sequence: TGTGCCAGCAGCTTATCCAGGGGGGATAACACCGGGGAGCTGTTTTTT. Its translation: CASSLSRGDNTGELFF.

The rearrangement links TRBV2 to TRBJ2-3; maybe TRBD1 (5 bases). The ends were cut back, 0 bases at V and 5 bases at J, with 9 bases in the middle. The CDR3 contains 14 residues. Germline CDR1 SNHLY, CDR2 FYNNEI. CDR3 DNA sequence: TGTGCCAGCAGTGAAGCGCTTCAGGGAGATACGCAGTATTTT. Translated: CASSEALQGDTQYF.

This clonotype appeared a single time. This chain links TRBV3-1 with TRBJ2-1, with D hard to call. Trimming took off 4 bases at V and 9 bases at J, with 13 bases between the two ends. Looked up from germline, CDR1 is LGHDT and CDR2 is YNNKEL (reference sequence). The CDR3 has 13 amino acids. The CDR3 here is CASSLPGSTEQFF. CDR3 sequence (DNA): TGTGCCAGCAGCCTACCTGGGTCTACTGAGCAGTTCTTC.